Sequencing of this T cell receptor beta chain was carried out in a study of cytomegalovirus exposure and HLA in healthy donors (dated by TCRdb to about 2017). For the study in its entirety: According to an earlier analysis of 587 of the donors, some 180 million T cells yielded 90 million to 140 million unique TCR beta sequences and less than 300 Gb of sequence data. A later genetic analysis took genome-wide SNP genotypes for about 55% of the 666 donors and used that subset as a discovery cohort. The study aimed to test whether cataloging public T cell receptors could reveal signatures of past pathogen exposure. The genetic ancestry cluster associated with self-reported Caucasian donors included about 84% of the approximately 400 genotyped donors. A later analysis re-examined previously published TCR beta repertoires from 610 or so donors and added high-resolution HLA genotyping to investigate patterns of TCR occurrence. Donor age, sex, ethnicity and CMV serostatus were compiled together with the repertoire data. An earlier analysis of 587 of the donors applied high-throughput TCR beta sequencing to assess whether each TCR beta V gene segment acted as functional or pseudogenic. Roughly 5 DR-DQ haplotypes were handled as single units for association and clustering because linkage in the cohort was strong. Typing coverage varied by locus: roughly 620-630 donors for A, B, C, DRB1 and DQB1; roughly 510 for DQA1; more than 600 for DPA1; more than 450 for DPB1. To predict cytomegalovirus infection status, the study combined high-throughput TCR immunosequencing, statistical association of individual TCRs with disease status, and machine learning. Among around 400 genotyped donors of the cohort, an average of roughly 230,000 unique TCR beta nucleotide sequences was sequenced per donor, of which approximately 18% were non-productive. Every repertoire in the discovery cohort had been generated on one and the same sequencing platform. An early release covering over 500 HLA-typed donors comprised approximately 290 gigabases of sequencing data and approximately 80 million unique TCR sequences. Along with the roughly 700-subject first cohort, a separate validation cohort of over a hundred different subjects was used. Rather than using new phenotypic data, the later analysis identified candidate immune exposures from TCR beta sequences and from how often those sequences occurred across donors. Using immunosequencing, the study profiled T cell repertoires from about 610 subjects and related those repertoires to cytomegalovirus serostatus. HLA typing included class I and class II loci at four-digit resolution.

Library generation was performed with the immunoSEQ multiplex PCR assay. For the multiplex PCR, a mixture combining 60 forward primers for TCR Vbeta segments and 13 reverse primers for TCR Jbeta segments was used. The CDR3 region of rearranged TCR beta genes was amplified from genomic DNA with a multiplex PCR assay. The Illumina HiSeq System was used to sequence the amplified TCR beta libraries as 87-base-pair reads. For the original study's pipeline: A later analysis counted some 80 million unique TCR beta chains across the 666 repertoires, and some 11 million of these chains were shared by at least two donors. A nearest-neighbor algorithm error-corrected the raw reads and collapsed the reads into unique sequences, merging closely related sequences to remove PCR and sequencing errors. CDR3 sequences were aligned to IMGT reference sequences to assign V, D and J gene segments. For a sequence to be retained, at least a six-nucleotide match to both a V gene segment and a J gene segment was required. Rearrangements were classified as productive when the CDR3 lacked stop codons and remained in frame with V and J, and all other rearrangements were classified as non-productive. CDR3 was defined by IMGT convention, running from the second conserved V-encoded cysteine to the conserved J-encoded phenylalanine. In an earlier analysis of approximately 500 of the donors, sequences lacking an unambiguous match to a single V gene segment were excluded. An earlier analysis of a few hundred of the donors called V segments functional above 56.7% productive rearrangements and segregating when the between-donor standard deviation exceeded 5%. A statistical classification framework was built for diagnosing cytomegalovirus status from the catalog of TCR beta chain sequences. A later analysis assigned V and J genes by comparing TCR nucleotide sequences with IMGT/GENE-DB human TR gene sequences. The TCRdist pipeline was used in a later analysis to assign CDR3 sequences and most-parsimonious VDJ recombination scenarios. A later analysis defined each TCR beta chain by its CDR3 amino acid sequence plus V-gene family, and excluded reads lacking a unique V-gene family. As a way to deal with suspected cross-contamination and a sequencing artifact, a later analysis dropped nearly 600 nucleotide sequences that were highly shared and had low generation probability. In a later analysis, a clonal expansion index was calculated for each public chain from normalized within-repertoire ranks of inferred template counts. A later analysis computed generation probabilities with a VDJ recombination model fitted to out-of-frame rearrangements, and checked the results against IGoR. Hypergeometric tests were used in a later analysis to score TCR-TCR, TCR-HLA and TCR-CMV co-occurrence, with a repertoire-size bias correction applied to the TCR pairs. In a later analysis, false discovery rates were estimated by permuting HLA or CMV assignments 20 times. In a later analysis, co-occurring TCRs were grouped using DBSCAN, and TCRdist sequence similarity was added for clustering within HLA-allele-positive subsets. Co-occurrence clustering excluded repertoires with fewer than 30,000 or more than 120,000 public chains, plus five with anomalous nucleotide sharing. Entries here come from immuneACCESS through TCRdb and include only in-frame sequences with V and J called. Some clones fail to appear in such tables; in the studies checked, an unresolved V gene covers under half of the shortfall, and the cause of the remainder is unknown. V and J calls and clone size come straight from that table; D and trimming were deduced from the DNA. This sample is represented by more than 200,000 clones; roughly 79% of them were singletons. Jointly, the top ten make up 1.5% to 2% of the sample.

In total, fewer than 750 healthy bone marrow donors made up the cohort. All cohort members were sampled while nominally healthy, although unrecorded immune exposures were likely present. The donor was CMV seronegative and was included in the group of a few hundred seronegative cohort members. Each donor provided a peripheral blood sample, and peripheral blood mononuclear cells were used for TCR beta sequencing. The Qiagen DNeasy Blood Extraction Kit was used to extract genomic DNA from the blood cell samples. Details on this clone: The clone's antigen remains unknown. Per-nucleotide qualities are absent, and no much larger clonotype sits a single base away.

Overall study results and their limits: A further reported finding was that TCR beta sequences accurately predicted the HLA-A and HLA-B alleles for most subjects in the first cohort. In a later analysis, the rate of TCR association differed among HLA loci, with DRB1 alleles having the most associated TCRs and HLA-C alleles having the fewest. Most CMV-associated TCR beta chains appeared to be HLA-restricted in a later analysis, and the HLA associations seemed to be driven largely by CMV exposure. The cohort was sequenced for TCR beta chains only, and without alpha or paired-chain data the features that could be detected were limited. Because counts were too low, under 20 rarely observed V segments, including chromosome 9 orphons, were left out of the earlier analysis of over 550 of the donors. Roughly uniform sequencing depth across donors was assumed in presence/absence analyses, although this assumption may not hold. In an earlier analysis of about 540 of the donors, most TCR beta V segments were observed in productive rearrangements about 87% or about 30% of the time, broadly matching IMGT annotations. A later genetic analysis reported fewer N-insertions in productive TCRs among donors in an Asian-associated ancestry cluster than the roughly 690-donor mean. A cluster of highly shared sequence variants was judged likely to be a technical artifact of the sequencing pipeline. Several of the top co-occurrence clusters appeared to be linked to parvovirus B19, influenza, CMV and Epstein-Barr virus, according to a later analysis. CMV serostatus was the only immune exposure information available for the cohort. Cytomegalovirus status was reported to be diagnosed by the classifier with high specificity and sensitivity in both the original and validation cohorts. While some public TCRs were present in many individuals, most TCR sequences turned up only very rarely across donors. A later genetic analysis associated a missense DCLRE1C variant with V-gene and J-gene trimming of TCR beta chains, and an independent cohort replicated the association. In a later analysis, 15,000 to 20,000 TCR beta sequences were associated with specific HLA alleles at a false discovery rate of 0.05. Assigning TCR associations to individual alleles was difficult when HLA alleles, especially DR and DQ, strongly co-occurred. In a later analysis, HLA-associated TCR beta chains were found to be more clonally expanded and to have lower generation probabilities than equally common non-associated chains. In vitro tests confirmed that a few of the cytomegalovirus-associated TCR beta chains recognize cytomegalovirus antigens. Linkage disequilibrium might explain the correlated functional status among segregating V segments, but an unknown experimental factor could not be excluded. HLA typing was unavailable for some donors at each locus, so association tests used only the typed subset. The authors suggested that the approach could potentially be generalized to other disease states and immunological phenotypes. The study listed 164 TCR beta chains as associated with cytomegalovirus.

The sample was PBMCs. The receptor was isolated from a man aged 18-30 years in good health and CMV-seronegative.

The DNA sequence is TGTGCCAGCAGCTTCTTATCTAGCGGCGGAAACACCATATATTTT. It specifies CASSFLSSGGNTIYF. The chain is encoded by TRBV7-8 joined to TRBJ1-3, with the D segment identity uncertain. From cysteine to phenylalanine, the CDR3 is 15 amino acids long. The only DNA kept is the CDR3, 45 bases in frame from the first base. The germline V gene supplies CDR1 SGHVS and CDR2 FQNEAQ. V was cut back by 3 bases and J by 4 bases, leaving a gap of 13 bases between them. Supplemented by the reference TRBV7-8 and TRBJ1-3 proteins around the CDR3, the complete variable domain is GAGVSQSPRYKVAKRGQDVALRCDPISGHVSLFWYQQALGQGPEFLTYFQNEAQLDKSGLPSDRFFAERPEGSVSTLKIQRTQQEDSAVYLCASSFLSSGGNTIYFGEGSWLTVV.